The next 6 T cell receptor beta chains were all read from a single sample in a study of T cell responses to AZD1222 COVID-19 vaccine. The method was immunoSEQ multiplex PCR; TCRdb's version includes in-frame clones alone and lacks a portion of them. The table includes fewer than 150,000 clones, over 85% detected once. Material: peripheral blood, obtained on day 0 of AZD1222 vaccination. These receptors all stem from an adult in good health.

V is TRBV15 and J is TRBJ1-1; D is unresolved. This CDR3 spans 14 amino acids. Germline CDR1 is LNHNV and CDR2 is YYDKDF (reference sequence). The V gene lost 0 bases and the J gene lost 0 bases, with 5 bases spanning the gap. The DNA for the CDR3 is TGTGCCACCAGCAGAGAGGGCATGAACACTGAAGCTTTCTTT. Amino acid sequence: CATSREGMNTEAFF.

The rearrangement links TRBV7-7 to TRBJ1-3; no clear D gene. CDR3 length: 15 residues. The germline V gene has CDR1 SSHAT and CDR2 FNYEAQ (reference sequence). The V end was cut by 1 base, the J end by 4 bases, with 11 bases between. The CDR3 loop is CASSLGEGRGNTIYF. CDR3 coding DNA: TGTGCCAGCAGCTTAGGAGAGGGTCGGGGAAACACCATATATTTT.

This clone was observed once. The V and J genes are TRBV29-1 and TRBJ1-5; D unresolved. Between the trimmed V and J ends, which lost 4 bases and 2 bases, there was a span of 9 bases. The CDR3 totals 13 residues. CDR1 SQVTM and CDR2 ANQGSEA come from the germline V gene. CDR3 region: CSVVLDGNQPQHF. The CDR3 DNA reads TGCAGCGTTGTATTGGACGGCAATCAGCCCCAGCATTTT.

The CDR3 loop reads CASSSSGRSSYEQFF. The CDR3, as DNA: TGTGCCAGCAGTTCGAGCGGGAGGAGTAGCTATGAGCAGTTCTTC. V usage is TRBV7-9 and J usage is TRBJ2-1; 9 bases agree with TRBD2. V shed 6 bases, J shed 8 bases, and the junction held 11 bases outside the gene matches. The CDR3 has 15 residues. Germline loops: CDR1 SEHNR, CDR2 FQNEAQ (reference sequence).

The rearrangement uses TRBV15 and TRBJ1-5; D gene unclear. The CDR3 is 15 residues long. The germline gives CDR1 LNHNV, CDR2 YYDKDF (reference sequence). V shed 1 base and J shed 3 bases, with 10 bases lying between them. The CDR3 loop reads CATSRVRVNNQPQHF. Written as DNA, the CDR3 is TGTGCCACCAGCAGAGTCCGGGTTAACAATCAGCCCCAGCATTTT.

V is TRBV6-2 or TRBV6-3 and J is TRBJ2-3, with 13 bases aligning to TRBD2. Germline V lookup: CDR1 MNHEY, CDR2 SVGEGT. V gave up 6 bases and J gave up 3 bases; unmatched junction bases: 12. The CDR3 sequence is 18 residues long. Here the CDR3 reads CASSLTSGGAWETDTQYF. The CDR3 nucleotides read TGTGCCAGCAGCCTCACTAGCGGGGGGGCCTGGGAGACAGATACGCAGTATTTT.